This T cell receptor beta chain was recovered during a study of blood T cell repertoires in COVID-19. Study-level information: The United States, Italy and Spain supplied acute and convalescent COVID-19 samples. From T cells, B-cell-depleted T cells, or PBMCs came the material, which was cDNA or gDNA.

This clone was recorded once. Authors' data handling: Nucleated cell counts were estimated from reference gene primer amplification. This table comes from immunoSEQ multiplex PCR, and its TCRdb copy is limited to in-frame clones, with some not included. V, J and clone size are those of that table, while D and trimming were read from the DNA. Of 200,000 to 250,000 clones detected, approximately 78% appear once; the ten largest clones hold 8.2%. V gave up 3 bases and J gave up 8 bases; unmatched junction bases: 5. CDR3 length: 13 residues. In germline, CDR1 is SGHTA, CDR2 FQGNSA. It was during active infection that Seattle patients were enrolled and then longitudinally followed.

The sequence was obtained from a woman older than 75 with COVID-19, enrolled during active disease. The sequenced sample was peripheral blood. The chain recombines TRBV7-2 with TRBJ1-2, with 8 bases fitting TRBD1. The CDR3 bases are TGTGCCAGCAGCTTGGACAGGGATCGAGGCTACACCTTC. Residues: CASSLDRDRGYTF.